The clone carrying this TCR beta chain was seen only a few times. Its antigen is undetermined. This record comes from a study of CD8+ T cells in alopecia areata. Study summary: Treated patients received oral tofacitinib, 5 to 10 mg twice daily.

Whole-study findings and limits: Scalp lesions, especially in alopecia totalis/universalis, had higher clonality than normal scalp. Although TCR sharing was seen in mice, sharing across patients was less clear, possibly for HLA-related reasons.

cDNA prepared by RNA extraction and subsequent reverse transcription served as the template for sequencing. TCRdb's table, derived via immunoSEQ multiplex PCR, lists solely in-frame clones and lacks some. The table records over 200,000 clones, around three fifths of them present only once. The CDR3 is made up of 15 amino acids. V shed 9 bases and J shed 2 bases, with 18 bases lying between them. Germline values: CDR1 LNHDA, CDR2 SQIVND (reference sequence). The sequencing here drew on CD4+ T cells sorted from blood, taken at week 0. The TCR sequence derives from a human donor with alopecia areata. The gene calls are TRBV19 and TRBJ2-3, with a possible D match to TRBD1 (5 bases). CDR3 sequence (DNA): TGTGCCAGCACCTGGGGCGGACCTCTCACAGATACGCAGTATTTT. It yields the protein CASTWGGPLTDTQYF.